This TCR beta chain was retrieved from a study of Ad26.COV2.S vaccination and SARS-CoV-2 variants. Study-wide background: The trial was COV1001 and the donor's arm was Ad26.COV2.S. Once, or twice with 56 days between doses, Ad26.COV2.S was given intramuscularly. Study-level findings and limits: People who got the vaccine or the placebo had similar non-spike TCR breadth.

V lost 5 bases to trimming and J lost 6 bases; unmatched junction nucleotides: 10. This CDR3 comprises 15 residues. Germline V gene lookup returns CDR1 SGHTS and CDR2 YDEGEE. Remarks on this clone: What it recognizes is unknown.

Treatment of the sample: around 19 received Ad26.COV2.S at low or high dose, single or two shots; 5 received placebo; per-sample allocation not given. Sampling was done on day 63 after the first vaccine or placebo injection. Adults aged 18-55 years in Boston included the donor. Repertoires were generated with immunoSEQ multiplex PCR, while TCRdb's copy carries only in-frame clones and drops some. The table includes roughly 270,000 clones, around 87% detected once. Sequencing used peripheral blood, obtained in a trial of Ad26.COV2.S vaccine versus placebo. The clonotype comes from a person aged 18-60 years who received the Ad26.COV2.S COVID-19 vaccine or a placebo. The chain recombines TRBV5-8 with TRBJ1-2; TRBD1 aligns across 10 bases. CDR3 in amino acids: CASSPLRDRGDGYTF. The DNA of the CDR3 is TGTGCCAGCAGTCCACTTCGGGACAGGGGAGATGGCTACACCTTC. The variable domain in full, completed from reference TRBV5-8 and TRBJ1-2, reads EAGVTQSPTHLIKTRGQQATLRCSPISGHTSVYWYQQALGLGLQFLLWYDEGEERNRGNFPPRFSGRQFPNYSSELNVNALELEDSALYLCASSPLRDRGDGYTFGSGTRLTVV.